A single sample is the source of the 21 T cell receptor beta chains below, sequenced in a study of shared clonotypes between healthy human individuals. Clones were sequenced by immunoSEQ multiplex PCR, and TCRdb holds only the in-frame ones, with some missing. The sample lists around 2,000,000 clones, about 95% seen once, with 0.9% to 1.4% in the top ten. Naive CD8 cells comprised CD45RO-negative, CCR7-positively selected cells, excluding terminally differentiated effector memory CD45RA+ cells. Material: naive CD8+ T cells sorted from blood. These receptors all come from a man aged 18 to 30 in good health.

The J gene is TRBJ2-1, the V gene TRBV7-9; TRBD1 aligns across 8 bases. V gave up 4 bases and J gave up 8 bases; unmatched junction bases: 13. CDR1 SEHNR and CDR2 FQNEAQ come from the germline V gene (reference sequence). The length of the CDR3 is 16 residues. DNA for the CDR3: TGTGCCAGCAGCTCAGGGGGCGAGGCGGCCTGGGATGAGCAGTTCTTC. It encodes CASSSGGEAAWDEQFF.

The CDR3 protein is CASSLSIYTEAFF. The CDR3 DNA reads as TGTGCCAGCAGTTTATCGATATACACTGAAGCTTTCTTT. This chain links TRBV27 with TRBJ1-1, with D hard to call. The ends were cut back, 0 bases at V and 3 bases at J, with 5 bases in the middle. The CDR3 has 13 amino acids. Per germline, CDR1 MNHEY and CDR2 SMNVEV (reference sequence).

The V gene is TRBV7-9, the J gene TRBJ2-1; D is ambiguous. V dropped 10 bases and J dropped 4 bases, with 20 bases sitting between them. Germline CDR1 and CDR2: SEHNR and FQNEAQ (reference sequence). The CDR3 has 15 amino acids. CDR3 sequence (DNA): TGTGCCATCAAGAAAAGTGACATGGGGTACAATGAGCAGTTCTTC. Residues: CAIKKSDMGYNEQFF.

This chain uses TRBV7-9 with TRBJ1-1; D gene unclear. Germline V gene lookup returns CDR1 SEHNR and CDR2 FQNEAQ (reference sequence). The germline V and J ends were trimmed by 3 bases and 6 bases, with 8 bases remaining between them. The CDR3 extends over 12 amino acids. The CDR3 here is CASSFADSEAFF. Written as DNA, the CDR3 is TGTGCCAGCAGCTTTGCAGATTCTGAAGCTTTCTTT.

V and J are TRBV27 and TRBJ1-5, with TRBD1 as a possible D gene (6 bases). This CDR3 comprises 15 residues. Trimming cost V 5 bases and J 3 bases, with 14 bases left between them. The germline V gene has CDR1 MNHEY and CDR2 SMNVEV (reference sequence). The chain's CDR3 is CASSTSTGDNQPQHF. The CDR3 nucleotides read TGTGCCAGCAGTACCTCGACAGGAGACAATCAGCCCCAGCATTTT.

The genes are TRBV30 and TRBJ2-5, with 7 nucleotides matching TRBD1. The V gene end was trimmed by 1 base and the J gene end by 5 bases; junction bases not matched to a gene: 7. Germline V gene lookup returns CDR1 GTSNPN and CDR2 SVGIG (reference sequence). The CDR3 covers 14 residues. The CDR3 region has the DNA TGTGCCTGGAGTGCCAGACAGGGCTGGGAGACCCAGTACTTC. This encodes CAWSARQGWETQYF.

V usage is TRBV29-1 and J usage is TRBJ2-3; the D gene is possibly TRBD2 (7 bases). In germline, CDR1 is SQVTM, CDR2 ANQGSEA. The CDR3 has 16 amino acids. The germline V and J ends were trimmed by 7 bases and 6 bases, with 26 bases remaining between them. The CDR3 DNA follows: TGCAGCGCCCCGGGAGCTGCGGGGGCCTCAGGGGATACGCAGTATTTT. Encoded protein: CSAPGAAGASGDTQYF.

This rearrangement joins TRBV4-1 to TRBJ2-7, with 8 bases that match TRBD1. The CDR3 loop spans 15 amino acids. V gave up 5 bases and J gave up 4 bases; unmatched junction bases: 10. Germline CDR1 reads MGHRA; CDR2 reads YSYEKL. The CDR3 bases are TGCGCCAGCAGCGTCTTGACAGGGGCGCAATACGAGCAGTACTTC. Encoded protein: CASSVLTGAQYEQYF.

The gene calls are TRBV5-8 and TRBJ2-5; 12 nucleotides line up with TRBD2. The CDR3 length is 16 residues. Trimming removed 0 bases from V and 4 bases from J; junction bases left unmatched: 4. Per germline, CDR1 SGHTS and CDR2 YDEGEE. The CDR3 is CASSLGLAGAAETQYF. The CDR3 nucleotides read TGTGCCAGCAGCTTGGGACTAGCGGGGGCTGCAGAGACCCAGTACTTC.

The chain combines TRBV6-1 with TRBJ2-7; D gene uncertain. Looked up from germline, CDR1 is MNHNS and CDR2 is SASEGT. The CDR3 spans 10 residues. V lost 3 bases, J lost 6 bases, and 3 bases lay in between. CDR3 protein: CASSDSEQYF. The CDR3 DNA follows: TGTGCCAGCAGTGATTCCGAGCAGTACTTC.

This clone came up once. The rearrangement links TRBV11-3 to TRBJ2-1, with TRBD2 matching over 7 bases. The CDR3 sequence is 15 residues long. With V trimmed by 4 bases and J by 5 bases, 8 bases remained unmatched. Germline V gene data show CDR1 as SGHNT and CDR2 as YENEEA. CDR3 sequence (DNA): TGTGCCAGCAGCTCCTGGGAGGGCGGGGACAATGAGCAGTTCTTC. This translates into CASSSWEGGDNEQFF. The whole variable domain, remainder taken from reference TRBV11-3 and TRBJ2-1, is EAGVVQSPRYKIIEKKQPVAFWCNPISGHNTLYWYLQNLGQGPELLIRYENEEAVDDSQLPKDRFSAERLKGVDSTLKIQPAELGDSAVYLCASSSWEGGDNEQFFGPGTRLTVL.

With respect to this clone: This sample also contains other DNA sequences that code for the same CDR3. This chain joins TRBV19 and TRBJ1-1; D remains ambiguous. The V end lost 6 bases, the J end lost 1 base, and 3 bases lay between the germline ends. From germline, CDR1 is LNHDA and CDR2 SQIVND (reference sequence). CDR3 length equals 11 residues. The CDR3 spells CASRTNTEAFF. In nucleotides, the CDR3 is TGTGCCAGTAGGACGAACACTGAAGCTTTCTTT. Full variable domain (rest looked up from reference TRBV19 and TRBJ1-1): DGGITQSPKYLFRKEGQNVTLSCEQNLNHDAMYWYRQDPGQGLRLIYYSQIVNDFQKGDIAEGYSVSREKKESFPLTVTSAQKNPTAFYLCASRTNTEAFFGQGTRLTVV.

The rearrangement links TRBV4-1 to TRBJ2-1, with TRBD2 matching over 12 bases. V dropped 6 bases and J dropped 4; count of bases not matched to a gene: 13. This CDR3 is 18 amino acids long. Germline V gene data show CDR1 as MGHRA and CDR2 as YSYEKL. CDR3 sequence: CASSTYGGLAGAYNEQFF. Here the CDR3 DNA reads TGCGCCAGCAGTACCTATGGGGGACTAGCGGGCGCATACAATGAGCAGTTCTTC.

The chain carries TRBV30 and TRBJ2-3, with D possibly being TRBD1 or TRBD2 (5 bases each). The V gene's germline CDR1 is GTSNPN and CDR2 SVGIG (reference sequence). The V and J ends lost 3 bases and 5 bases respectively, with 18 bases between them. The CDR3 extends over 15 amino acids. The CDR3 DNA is TGTGCCTGGAGCGAGCCGGGGCTTCGGATAGATACGCAGTATTTT. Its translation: CAWSEPGLRIDTQYF.

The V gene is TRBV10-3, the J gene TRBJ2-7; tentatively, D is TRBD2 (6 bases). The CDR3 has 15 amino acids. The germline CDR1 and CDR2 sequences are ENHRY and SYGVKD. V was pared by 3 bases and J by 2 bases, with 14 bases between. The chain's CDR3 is CAISDPGLRAYEQYF. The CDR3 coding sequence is TGTGCCATCAGTGACCCGGGACTTCGGGCCTACGAGCAGTACTTC.

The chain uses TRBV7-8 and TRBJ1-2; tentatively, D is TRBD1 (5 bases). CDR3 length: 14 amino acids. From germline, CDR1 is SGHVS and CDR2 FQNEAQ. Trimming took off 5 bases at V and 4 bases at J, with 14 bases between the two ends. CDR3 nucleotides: TGTGCCAGCAGCCACACGGAGGGACTCTATGGCTACACCTTC. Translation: CASSHTEGLYGYTF. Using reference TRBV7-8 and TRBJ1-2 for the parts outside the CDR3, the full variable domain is GAGVSQSPRYKVAKRGQDVALRCDPISGHVSLFWYQQALGQGPEFLTYFQNEAQLDKSGLPSDRFFAERPEGSVSTLKIQRTQQEDSAVYLCASSHTEGLYGYTFGSGTRLTVV.

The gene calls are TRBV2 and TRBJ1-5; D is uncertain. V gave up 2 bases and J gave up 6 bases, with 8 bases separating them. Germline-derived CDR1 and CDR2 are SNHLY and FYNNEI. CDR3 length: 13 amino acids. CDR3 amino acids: CASSERESQPQHF. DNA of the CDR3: TGTGCCAGCAGTGAACGGGAGAGTCAGCCCCAGCATTTT.

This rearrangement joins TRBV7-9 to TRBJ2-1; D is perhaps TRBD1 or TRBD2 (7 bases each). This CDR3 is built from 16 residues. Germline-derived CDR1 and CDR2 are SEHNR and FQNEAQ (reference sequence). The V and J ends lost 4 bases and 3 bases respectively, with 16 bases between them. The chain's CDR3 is CASSSGEGAFYNEQFF. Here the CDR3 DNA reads TGTGCCAGCAGCTCCGGGGAGGGGGCCTTCTACAATGAGCAGTTCTTC.

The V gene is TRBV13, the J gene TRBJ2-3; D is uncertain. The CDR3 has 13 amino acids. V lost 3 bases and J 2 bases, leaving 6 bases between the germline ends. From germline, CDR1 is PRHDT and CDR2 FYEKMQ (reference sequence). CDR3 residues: CASSFNPTDTQYF. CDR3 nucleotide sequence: TGTGCCAGCAGCTTTAACCCCACAGATACGCAGTATTTT.

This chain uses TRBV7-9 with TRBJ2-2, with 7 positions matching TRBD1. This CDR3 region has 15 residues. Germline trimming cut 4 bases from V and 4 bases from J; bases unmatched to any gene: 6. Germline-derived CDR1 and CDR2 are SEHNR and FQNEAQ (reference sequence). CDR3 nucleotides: TGTGCCAGCAGCTACCGGGACAGCCCCACCGGGGAGCTGTTTTTT. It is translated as CASSYRDSPTGELFF.

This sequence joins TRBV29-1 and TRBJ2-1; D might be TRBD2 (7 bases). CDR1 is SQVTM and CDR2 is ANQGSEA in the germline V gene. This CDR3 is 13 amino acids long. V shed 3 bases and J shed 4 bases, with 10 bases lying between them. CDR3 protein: CSVERGGYNEQFF. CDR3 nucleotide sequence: TGCAGCGTTGAGAGGGGGGGTTACAATGAGCAGTTCTTC.